Sequencing of this T cell receptor (beta chain) was carried out in a study of blood T cell repertoires in COVID-19. The overall study: Nucleic acid was either cDNA or gDNA, and it came from T cells, B-cell-depleted T cells, or PBMCs.

Authors' methods: Reference gene primer amplification gave nucleated cell count estimates. Clones were read by immunoSEQ multiplex PCR, and TCRdb kept only the in-frame ones, dropping some. V, J and clone size were drawn from that table, and D and trimming were deduced from the DNA. The data contain 250,000 or so clones, about 80% of them singletons. V shed 7 bases and J shed 5 bases, with 16 bases lying between them. In germline, CDR1 is ENHRY, CDR2 SYGVKD. This CDR3 has 14 amino acids. The study drew participants aged about 18 to 95 years from fewer than 30 US areas. The chain has TRBV10-3 and TRBJ2-3; possible D gene TRBD2, 6 bases. The specimen was PBMCs or T cells enriched from blood (not recorded which). The sequence derives from a man in his fifties who had recovered from COVID-19. CDR3 DNA: TGTGCCATCACCCCGGACTCCGGGGGAGATACGCAGTATTTT. It is translated as CAITPDSGGDTQYF.